This TCR beta chain was retrieved from a study of blood T cell repertoires in COVID-19. For the study at large: Sites in the United States, Italy and Spain provided acute and convalescent COVID-19 samples. Sources were T cells, B-cell-depleted T cells, or PBMCs; the material itself was cDNA or gDNA.

V lost 0 bases, J lost 6 bases, and 7 bases lay in between. Per germline, CDR1 SGHRS and CDR2 YFSETQ. This CDR3 has 13 residues. Measured with immunoSEQ multiplex PCR; TCRdb has only the in-frame clones, and not every one. The data hold roughly 180,000 clones, with roughly 80% observed a single time. The TCR comes from a woman aged 25 to 39 with acute or convalescent COVID-19. The chain joins TRBV5-1 to TRBJ2-1; D possibly corresponds to TRBD1 (6 bases). The material sequenced was peripheral blood. DNA of the CDR3: TGCGCCAGCAGCTTGGGGACAGTCAATGAGCAGTTCTTC. Its protein is CASSLGTVNEQFF. Full variable domain (remainder filled in from reference TRBV5-1 and TRBJ2-1): KAGVTQTPRYLIKTRGQQVTLSCSPISGHRSVSWYQQTPGQGLQFLFEYFSETQRNKGNFPGRFSGRQFSNSRSEMNVSTLELGDSALYLCASSLGTVNEQFFGPGTRLTVL.